A single sample gave rise to the 25 T cell receptor beta chains below, sequenced in a study of T cell repertoires in cytomegalovirus infection. MiXCR, run by TCRdb on the reads, gives a single entry per CDR3 protein. This table has under 300,000 distinct CDR3 sequences, around 20% appearing once. These TCRs are of unknown antigen specificity. The source material was cultured PBMCs, sampled from culture after CMV antigen stimulation. Every receptor here comes from a human donor in good health (CMV status not recorded). Some clones in this sample may be carry-over from other donors' samples.

This clonotype has a count of ten or more. The genes are TRBV7-2 and TRBJ2-3; a possible D gene is TRBD2 (5 bases). Deletions cut 0 bases from V and 4 bases from J, with 11 bases between. Germline loops: CDR1 SGHTA, CDR2 FQGNSA. The CDR3 has 15 residues. This CDR3 is CASSLAGSRPDTQYF. The CDR3 bases are TGTGCCAGCAGCTTAGCAGGGAGCCGCCCAGATACGCAGTATTTT.

This clonotype was recorded only once. This rearrangement joins TRBV19 to TRBJ1-4; 7 bases are shared with TRBD1. The germline V gene encodes CDR1 LNHDA and CDR2 SQIVND (reference sequence). Germline trimming cut 6 bases from V and 4 bases from J; bases unmatched to any gene: 14. The CDR3 length is 17 residues. The CDR3 DNA reads as TGTGCCAGTAGCGGACGTGAGACAGGGATCTATAATGAAAAACTGTTTTTT. Translating gives CASSGRETGIYNEKLFF.

As for this clonotype: An end of the junction does not agree with germline; a read error may underlie this. The chain recombines TRBV5-5 with TRBJ1-5; D not certain. The CDR3 loop spans 9 amino acids. CDR1 and CDR2 (germline): SGHKS, YYEKEE (reference sequence). For the CDR3, the DNA is TGTGCCAGCAGCCCCGTAGTAGATTTT. This translates into CASSPVVDF.

This clonotype was picked up a small number of times. The chain uses TRBV2 and TRBJ2-3, with TRBD2 matching 8 bases. Germline V gene lookup returns CDR1 SNHLY and CDR2 FYNNEI. The trim removed 10 bases at V and 3 bases at J, leaving 9 bases unmatched. The CDR3 has 14 amino acids. CDR3 sequence: CATQAGALTDTQYF. CDR3 sequence (DNA): TGTGCCACTCAAGCGGGAGCCTTGACAGATACGCAGTATTTT.

This clonotype was recorded many times. The gene calls are TRBV28 and TRBJ1-1; D may be TRBD1 (5 bases). CDR1 MDHEN and CDR2 SYDVKM come from the germline V gene. Trimming left V 5 bases short and J 1 base short, with 14 bases between. The CDR3 is 15 amino acids. The CDR3 spells CASSGGYGGNTEAFF. The CDR3 DNA is TGTGCCAGCAGTGGGGGGTACGGGGGGAACACTGAAGCTTTCTTT. The complete variable domain, with remaining parts taken from reference TRBV28 and TRBJ1-1, reads DVKVTQSSRYLVKRTGEKVFLECVQDMDHENMFWYRQDPGLGLRLIYFSYDVKMKEKGDIPEGYSVSREKKERFSLILESASTNQTSMYLCASSGGYGGNTEAFFGQGTRLTVV.

The chain employs TRBV27 and TRBJ2-3; D is tentatively TRBD1 or TRBD2 (5 bases each). Germline values: CDR1 MNHEY, CDR2 SMNVEV (reference sequence). The CDR3 spans 14 residues. V shed 6 bases and J shed 9 bases, with 19 bases lying between them. CDR3 DNA sequence: TGTGCCAGCAGGCCGGGGCCCCGCACGGGCACGCAGTATTTT. Translated, it gives CASRPGPRTGTQYF.

This clonotype was recorded many times. The CDR3 DNA follows: TGTGCCAGCAGTTTAAGAGGGGTAACCTACAATGAGCAGTTCTTC. Protein sequence: CASSLRGVTYNEQFF. The chain is built from TRBV12-3 or TRBV12-4 and TRBJ2-1, with D tentatively TRBD1 or TRBD2 (5 bases each). This CDR3 has 15 amino acids. Trimming removed 2 bases at V and 2 bases at J, with 10 bases between.

The genes are TRBV19 and TRBJ2-1, with 13 bases that match TRBD2. The V gene end was trimmed by 5 bases and the J gene end by 7 bases; junction bases not matched to a gene: 8. The germline V gene encodes CDR1 LNHDA and CDR2 SQIVND (reference sequence). This CDR3 has 16 residues. The CDR3: CASSSWTSGSRNEQFF. The CDR3 DNA reads as TGTGCCAGTAGTTCCTGGACTAGCGGGAGTAGGAATGAGCAGTTCTTC. Filled out from reference TRBV19 and TRBJ2-1, the complete variable domain reads DGGITQSPKYLFRKEGQNVTLSCEQNLNHDAMYWYRQDPGQGLRLIYYSQIVNDFQKGDIAEGYSVSREKKESFPLTVTSAQKNPTAFYLCASSSWTSGSRNEQFFGPGTRLTVL.

The chain recombines TRBV19 with TRBJ2-2; D possibly corresponds to TRBD2 (6 bases). CDR3 length equals 16 residues. The germline CDR1 and CDR2 sequences are LNHDA and SQIVND (reference sequence). Trimming shortened V by 5 bases and J by 7 bases, and 20 bases separated the two germline ends. The CDR3 nucleotides are TGTGCCAGTAGTGTCTCTCCGGGCCCCGGGGGCGGGGAGCTGTTTTTT. Its translation: CASSVSPGPGGGELFF.

This chain connects TRBV7-9 to TRBJ2-5; 10 bases align to TRBD2. This CDR3 contains 17 residues. Germline assignment: CDR1 SEHNR and CDR2 FQNEAQ (reference sequence). The trim removed 3 bases at V and 5 bases at J, leaving 12 bases unmatched. The CDR3 reads CASSFGLAGVWQETQYF. DNA of the CDR3: TGTGCCAGCAGCTTTGGCCTAGCGGGAGTATGGCAGGAGACCCAGTACTTC.

This chain links TRBV4-1 with TRBJ2-7; possibly TRBD2 for D (5 bases). Germline V gene data show CDR1 as MGHRA and CDR2 as YSYEKL. Between the trimmed V and J ends, which lost 2 bases and 0 bases, there was a span of 8 bases. The length of the CDR3 is 14 residues. The CDR3: CASSQLARSYEQYV. The CDR3 nucleotides are TGCGCCAGCAGCCAACTAGCACGCTCCTACGAGCAGTACGTC.

In this sample, this clonotype turned up a few times. This sequence joins TRBV6-2 or TRBV6-3 and TRBJ2-7; D may be TRBD2 (6 bases). The germline V and J ends were trimmed by 4 bases and 3 bases, with 16 bases remaining between them. The CDR3 totals 15 residues. Germline CDR1 is MNHEY and CDR2 is SVGEGT. The CDR3 DNA sequence: TGTGCCAGCAGTTCTCGGGGGACGGCAAACTACGAGCAGTACTTC. Residues: CASSSRGTANYEQYF.

As to this clonotype: Because it lacks the conserved phenylalanine or tryptophan at the end, this CDR3 is likely a read error. The DNA is omitted, as the CDR3 cannot be located on it reliably, and the CDR3 follows TCRdb's listing. The chain recombines TRBV25-1 with TRBJ2-3. Germline lookup yields CDR1 MGHDK and CDR2 SYGVNS. Ends included, the CDR3 has 14 residues. This CDR3 is CASSEEQSTYTRYS.

The rearrangement joins TRBV28 to TRBJ2-3; 11 bases are shared with TRBD2. Per germline, CDR1 MDHEN and CDR2 SYDVKM. CDR3 length: 18 amino acids. The trim removed 4 bases at V and 4 bases at J, leaving 13 bases unmatched. CDR3 sequence (DNA): TGTGCCAGCAGTTACCCATTTTTACTAGCGGGAGAGCCAGATACGCAGTATTTT. Protein: CASSYPFLLAGEPDTQYF.

This clonotype was seen repeatedly, ten times or more. This chain links TRBV7-2 with TRBJ2-7; D not certain. The CDR3 contains 12 residues. Germline-derived CDR1 and CDR2 are SGHTA and FQGNSA. Trimming took 5 bases from V and 4 from J, leaving 9 bases between them. Here the CDR3 DNA reads TGTGCCAGCAGCATCACTCGTTACGAGCAGTACTTC. Its translation: CASSITRYEQYF.

The CDR3 nucleotides are TGCGCCAGCAGCTTGGGTTTCCCGGGCGGTGGGAATGAGCAGTTCTTC. Encoded protein: CASSLGFPGGGNEQFF. The gene calls are TRBV5-1 and TRBJ2-1; D remains ambiguous. V was pared by 0 bases and J by 7 bases, with 17 bases between. Germline values: CDR1 SGHRS, CDR2 YFSETQ. CDR3 length: 16 residues.

The chain carries TRBV6-2 or TRBV6-3 and TRBJ2-6; TRBD1 matches 8 bases. V trimming: 8 bases; J trimming: 0 bases; junction bases outside the gene matches: 6. The V gene's germline CDR1 is MNHEY and CDR2 SVGEGT. This CDR3 has 16 amino acids. The CDR3 region has the DNA TGTGCCAGCCGGACAGGGATCGTCTCTGGGGCCAACGTCCTGACTTTC. Its protein is CASRTGIVSGANVLTF.

V is TRBV25-1 and J is TRBJ1-1; TRBD1 matches at 8 bases. The germline CDR1 and CDR2 sequences are MGHDK and SYGVNS. The CDR3 totals 14 residues. Trimming at V came to 8 bases and at J to 0 bases, leaving 5 bases not matched to a gene. The CDR3 DNA follows: TGTGCCAGCGGGGGGGACAGGTTGAACACTGAAGCTTTCTTT. Its protein product is CASGGDRLNTEAFF.

The chain has TRBV29-1 and TRBJ2-5; the D gene could be TRBD1 or TRBD2 (5 bases each). This CDR3 is 14 amino acids long. Deletions cut 4 bases from V and 4 bases from J, with 16 bases between. Per germline, CDR1 SQVTM and CDR2 ANQGSEA. The chain's CDR3 is CSVVRGVRSETQYF. The CDR3 DNA reads as TGCAGCGTTGTGAGGGGAGTCCGGTCAGAGACCCAGTACTTC.

The rearrangement joins TRBV3-1 to TRBJ1-5; no definite D call. Germline V lookup: CDR1 LGHDT, CDR2 YNNKEL (reference sequence). CDR3 length: 13 amino acids. V lost 2 bases to trimming and J lost 7 bases, with 9 bases between them. The CDR3: CASSQFRAQPQHF. The CDR3 bases are TGTGCCAGCAGCCAATTCCGGGCCCAGCCCCAGCATTTT.

This clonotype turned up a few times. The chain links TRBV19 to TRBJ1-5; 10 nucleotides match TRBD1. The germline V gene has CDR1 LNHDA and CDR2 SQIVND (reference sequence). CDR3 length: 15 amino acids. V dropped 10 bases and J dropped 7; count of bases not matched to a gene: 13. The CDR3 nucleotides are TGTGCCACCAGGGACAGGGGTGGGTTTTCGCAGCCCCAGCATTTT. Its protein product is CATRDRGGFSQPQHF.

This clonotype was detected many times. The rearrangement uses TRBV7-9 and TRBJ2-5; D gene unclear. Germline V gene sequence: CDR1 SEHNR, CDR2 FQNEAQ (reference sequence). CDR3 length: 14 residues. V lost 1 base and J 6 bases, leaving 12 bases between the germline ends. The CDR3 region has the DNA TGTGCCAGCAGCTTAGTGCGCCGGAATCAGACCCAGTACTTC. Its translation: CASSLVRRNQTQYF.

The chain employs TRBV7-3 and TRBJ2-5, with 10 positions matching TRBD2. There are 15 residues in the CDR3. CDR1 is SGHTA, CDR2 FQGTGA, per germline. V shed 5 bases, J shed 5 bases, and the junction held 8 bases outside the gene matches. CDR3 DNA: TGTGCCAGCAGCAAACTAGCGGGGAGAACGGAGACCCAGTACTTC. Encoded protein: CASSKLAGRTETQYF.

The chain uses TRBV7-1 and TRBJ1-1; the match to TRBD1 covers 11 bases. Being an ORF, TRBV7-1 has a function that is uncertain. The CDR3 loop spans 15 amino acids. Trimming at V came to 5 bases and at J to 5 bases, leaving 7 bases not matched to a gene. The CDR3: CASSGRTGGRTEAFF. The CDR3 DNA reads as TGTGCCAGCAGCGGACGGACAGGGGGCCGGACTGAAGCTTTCTTT.

The chain links TRBV7-8 to TRBJ2-3; no definite D call. Germline V CDR1 and CDR2: SGHVS, FQNEAQ. The CDR3 consists of 14 residues. V lost 0 bases and J lost 3, with 7 bases in between. In DNA, the CDR3 is TGTGCCAGCAGCTTAGCGCCAGCGACAGATACGCAGTATTTT. It codes for CASSLAPATDTQYF.